One sample yielded the 17 T cell receptor beta chains listed below, sequenced in a study of T cell responses to AZD1222 COVID-19 vaccine. This table comes from immunoSEQ multiplex PCR, and its TCRdb copy is limited to in-frame clones, with some not included. The data show 120,000 to 150,000 clones, approximately 90% seen once. The sequenced sample was peripheral blood, obtained on day 0 of AZD1222 vaccination. The receptor source for this set is an adult in good health.

The genes are TRBV4-1 and TRBJ2-1; D is unresolved. The V gene's germline CDR1 is MGHRA and CDR2 YSYEKL. V lost 1 base, J lost 7 bases, and 8 bases lay in between. The CDR3 totals 13 residues. The CDR3 protein is CASSQGFSNEQFF. In nucleotides, the CDR3 is TGCGCCAGCAGCCAAGGGTTTAGTAATGAGCAGTTCTTC.

The V gene is TRBV4-1, the J gene TRBJ1-2; a weak D match, TRBD1 (5 bases). The CDR3 consists of 18 residues. The V and J ends lost 0 bases and 3 bases respectively, with 20 bases between them. Germline CDR1 MGHRA, CDR2 YSYEKL. The CDR3 here is CASSQDSTGDGRDYGYTF. Written as DNA, the CDR3 is TGCGCCAGCAGCCAAGATTCAACGGGGGACGGCCGTGACTATGGCTACACCTTC.

DNA of the CDR3: TGTGCCAGCAGTTTTCCGAGGGATGCTACCTACGAGCAGTACTTC. This encodes CASSFPRDATYEQYF. The rearrangement joins TRBV6-5 to TRBJ2-7, with D perhaps TRBD2 (5 bases). Germline V CDR1 and CDR2: MNHEY, SVGAGI. The ends were cut back, 4 bases at V and 2 bases at J, with 15 bases in the middle. This CDR3 contains 15 residues.

J is TRBJ2-1 and V is TRBV15; the D is unclear. CDR1 is LNHNV, CDR2 YYDKDF, per germline (reference sequence). The CDR3 spans 16 residues. Trimming removed 4 bases at V and 2 bases at J, with 15 bases between. CDR3 protein: CATSILSRRTYNEQFF. The CDR3 bases are TGTGCCACCAGCATTTTATCGCGGCGGACCTACAATGAGCAGTTCTTC.

This clone has a single count. The genes are TRBV27 and TRBJ1-2, with 7 bases that match TRBD1. The CDR3 runs to 14 residues. The V and J ends lost 6 bases and 7 bases, in that order; junction bases with no gene match: 11. Germline V gene sequence: CDR1 MNHEY, CDR2 SMNVEV (reference sequence). For the CDR3, the DNA is TGTGCCAGCAGGCCGGGACAGCCGTCAGCTGGCTACACCTTC. Encoded protein: CASRPGQPSAGYTF.

The chain is built from TRBV18 and TRBJ2-5; the match to TRBD1 covers 11 bases. Per the germline V gene, CDR1 is KGHSH and CDR2 is LQKENI. This CDR3 is 16 amino acids long. The trim removed 3 bases at V and 1 base at J, leaving 4 bases unmatched. CDR3 bases: TGTGCCAGCTCACCTGGGACAGGGGGAGGCCAAGAGACCCAGTACTTC. It translates to CASSPGTGGGQETQYF.

The J gene is TRBJ2-3, the V gene TRBV7-2; a possible D gene is TRBD2 (5 bases). CDR1 is SGHTA, CDR2 FQGNSA, per germline. The CDR3 is made up of 18 amino acids. Trimming stripped 1 base from V and 1 base from J, with 18 bases between. The CDR3 region is CASSLGGLAFLGTDTQYF. The CDR3, as DNA: TGTGCCAGCAGCTTAGGCGGGCTAGCCTTCCTTGGCACAGATACGCAGTATTTT.

CDR3 sequence reads: CASSSKQGSGNTIYF. The CDR3 DNA follows: TGTGCCAGTAGTAGTAAACAGGGTTCTGGAAACACCATATATTTT. This sequence joins TRBV19 and TRBJ1-3; D possibly corresponds to TRBD1 (6 bases). CDR1 and CDR2 (germline): LNHDA, SQIVND (reference sequence). V dropped 4 bases and J dropped 1 base, with 11 bases sitting between them. The CDR3 consists of 15 residues. Looking up the rest from reference TRBV19 and TRBJ1-3 gives the full variable domain: DGGITQSPKYLFRKEGQNVTLSCEQNLNHDAMYWYRQDPGQGLRLIYYSQIVNDFQKGDIAEGYSVSREKKESFPLTVTSAQKNPTAFYLCASSSKQGSGNTIYFGEGSWLTVV.

The genes are TRBV2 and TRBJ1-6, with 9 bases lining up with TRBD1. The CDR3 sequence is 15 residues long. Germline lookup yields CDR1 SNHLY and CDR2 FYNNEI. Unmatched junction bases numbered 6, after V lost 5 bases and J lost 7 bases. CDR3 in DNA: TGTGCCAGCAGTTCCCACAGGGGGCGGAATTCACCCCTCCACTTT. It specifies CASSSHRGRNSPLHF.

The chain has TRBV12-3 or TRBV12-4 and TRBJ2-1; 7 nucleotides line up with TRBD2. The CDR3 sequence is 13 residues long. The V gene end was trimmed by 11 bases and the J gene end by 5 bases; junction bases not matched to a gene: 9. Written as DNA, the CDR3 is TGTGCCCTTACTCTGACTAGCAACAATGAGCAGTTCTTC. It yields the protein CALTLTSNNEQFF.

The J gene is TRBJ2-1, the V gene TRBV19; a weak D match, TRBD2 (6 bases). Trimming removed 5 bases at V and 8 bases at J, with 16 bases between. The CDR3 sequence is 14 residues long. Germline V CDR1 and CDR2: LNHDA, SQIVND (reference sequence). CDR3 sequence (DNA): TGTGCCAGTAGTGAATTGGGGGGTCTGTATGAGCAGTTCTTC. This gives the protein CASSELGGLYEQFF.

The chain couples TRBV2 to TRBJ2-1; 8 bases fit TRBD1. Germline V lookup: CDR1 SNHLY, CDR2 FYNNEI. This CDR3 has 15 residues. Trimming took 8 bases from V and 6 from J; bases not matched to a gene: 12. As DNA, the CDR3 is TGTGCCAGCCTAGGTCGCCAGGGGGCCATCAATGAGCAGTTCTTC. It codes for CASLGRQGAINEQFF. The full variable domain, with the rest looked up from reference TRBV2 and TRBJ2-1, is EPEVTQTPSHQVTQMGQEVILRCVPISNHLYFYWYRQILGQKVEFLVSFYNNEISEKSEIFDDQFSVERPDGSNFTLKIRSTKLEDSAMYFCASLGRQGAINEQFFGPGTRLTVL.

The chain combines TRBV28 with TRBJ1-5, with D tentatively TRBD1 (6 bases). This CDR3 has 14 residues. Germline CDR1 reads MDHEN; CDR2 reads SYDVKM. V was cut by 6 bases and J by 6 bases, with 15 bases left in between. CDR3 region: CASRTRGVGQPQHF. DNA of the CDR3: TGTGCCAGCAGAACCAGGGGTGTCGGTCAGCCCCAGCATTTT.

This clone has just one count. The chain couples TRBV7-2 to TRBJ2-5; no clear D gene. Trimming shortened V by 1 base and J by 7 bases, and 13 bases separated the two germline ends. The length of the CDR3 is 14 residues. Germline V gene lookup returns CDR1 SGHTA and CDR2 FQGNSA. CDR3 loop: CASSLGSPSGTQYF. The CDR3, as DNA: TGTGCCAGCAGCTTAGGATCTCCATCCGGGACCCAGTACTTC.

This chain joins TRBV9 and TRBJ1-1; D ambiguous. The CDR3 contains 15 residues. The V and J ends lost 4 bases and 1 base respectively, with 14 bases between them. Germline V gene lookup returns CDR1 SGDLS and CDR2 YYNGEE. CDR3 coding DNA: TGTGCCAGCAGCCCGTTCCCCTGGGGGAACACTGAAGCTTTCTTT. This translates into CASSPFPWGNTEAFF.

The chain links TRBV21-1 to TRBJ1-1; TRBD1 is the table's D call, not checked against the DNA. TRBV21-1 is marked as a pseudogene. This CDR3 is built from 15 residues. CDR3 residues: CASSKVKGVNTEAFF. CDR3 coding DNA: TGTGCCAGCAGCAAAGTAAAGGGGGTGAACACTGAAGCTTTCTTT.

V is TRBV4-3 and J is TRBJ2-7; 11 bases agree with TRBD1. The CDR3 contains 18 residues. J was trimmed by 5 bases and V by 2 bases; bases with no gene match: 14. CDR1 is LGHNA and CDR2 is YSLEER in the germline V gene. The CDR3 DNA is TGCGCCAGCAGCCAATTCGGAGGACCGGGACAGGGGGTCCACGAGCAGTACTTC. Translating gives CASSQFGGPGQGVHEQYF.